This T cell receptor beta chain comes out of a study of early T cells in non-severe SARS-CoV-2 infection. Study at large: It was bulk RNA from unsorted whole blood that was sequenced, and the chains were unpaired.

Study results and limitations: VDJdb-based annotation leaned toward anti-spike CD8 responses and missed private and CD4 specificities.

This clonotype has ten or more counts. Its specificity is unknown. CDR3 length equals 16 residues. CDR1 and CDR2 from the germline V gene are SGHTA and FQGNSA. V was trimmed by 4 bases and J by 6 bases, leaving 19 bases between them. Researchers tagged individual cDNA molecules with unique molecular identifiers. Each CDR3 protein is one row after TCRdb ran MiXCR on the 5' RACE reads. The sample carries about 54,000 distinct CDR3 sequences, about 8% recorded once. J is TRBJ2-1 and V is TRBV7-2; D tentatively fits TRBD1 or TRBD2 (5 bases each). This TCR derives from an adult who was a healthcare worker with PCR-confirmed SARS-CoV-2 infection or an uninfected control (not recorded which). The sample in question was whole blood, obtained at baseline. The CDR3 DNA follows: TGTGCCAGCAGCTCTGGGATCCGGGACCCCGCCAATGAGCAGTTCTTC. It codes for CASSSGIRDPANEQFF.